This record looks at one T cell receptor beta chain sequence and its context. This specimen belongs to a study of blood T cell repertoires in COVID-19. Study in general: The United States, Italy and Spain provided the acute and convalescent COVID-19 samples. Sources were T cells, B-cell-depleted T cells, or PBMCs; the material itself was cDNA or gDNA.

In the study's own analysis: It was from reference gene primer amplification that nucleated cell counts were estimated. This table comes from immunoSEQ multiplex PCR, and its TCRdb copy is limited to in-frame clones, with some not included. For V, J and clone size, that table is used; D and trimming come from the DNA. The data hold almost 70,000 clones, with roughly nine tenths observed a single time. This TCR derives from a woman aged 50 to 60 with active COVID-19. The sequencing input was peripheral blood.

CDR3 DNA: TGCGCCAGCAGCTTGGTGGGACAGGGGGCCCGAGAGACCCAGTACTTC. Encoded protein: CASSLVGQGARETQYF. The V gene is TRBV5-1, the J gene TRBJ2-5; 12 bases match TRBD1. The CDR3 has 16 residues. Germline-derived CDR1 and CDR2 are SGHRS and YFSETQ. V trimming: 0 bases; J trimming: 4 bases; junction bases outside the gene matches: 4.